This TCR beta chain was sequenced for a study of shared clonotypes between healthy human individuals. Deep-level settings were used for running the assay. Bulk PBMC genomic DNA spanned ten immunoSEQ deep plates. The table came from immunoSEQ multiplex PCR; TCRdb's copy has only in-frame clones and leaves some out. Among hundreds of thousands of clones listed, less than 80% were seen once. V dropped 1 base and J dropped 6; count of bases not matched to a gene: 3. The germline gives CDR1 GTSNPN, CDR2 SVGIG (reference sequence). The CDR3 is 14 residues long. Sequencing was performed on PBMCs. The chain has TRBV30 and TRBJ2-3; TRBD1 agrees at 11 bases. The clonotype was recovered from a woman between 40 and 55 years old in good health. Some clones in this sample may be carry-over from other donors' samples. In DNA form, the CDR3 reads TGTGCCTGGAGTGGGGACAGGGGGTCGGATACGCAGTATTTT. It codes for CAWSGDRGSDTQYF.